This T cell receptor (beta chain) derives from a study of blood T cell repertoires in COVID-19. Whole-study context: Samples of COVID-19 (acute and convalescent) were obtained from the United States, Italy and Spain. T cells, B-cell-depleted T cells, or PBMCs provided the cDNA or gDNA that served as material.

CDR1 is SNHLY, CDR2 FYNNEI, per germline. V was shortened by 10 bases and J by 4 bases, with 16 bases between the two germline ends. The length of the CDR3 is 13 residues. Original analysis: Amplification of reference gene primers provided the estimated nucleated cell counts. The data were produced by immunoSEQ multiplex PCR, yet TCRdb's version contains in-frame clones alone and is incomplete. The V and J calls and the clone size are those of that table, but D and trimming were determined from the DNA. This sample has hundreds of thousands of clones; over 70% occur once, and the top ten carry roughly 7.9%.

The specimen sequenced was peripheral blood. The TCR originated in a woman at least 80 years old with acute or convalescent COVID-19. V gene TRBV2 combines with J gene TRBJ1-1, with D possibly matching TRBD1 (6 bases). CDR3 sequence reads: CATQPGGPTEAFF. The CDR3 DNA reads TGTGCCACCCAACCGGGGGGCCCCACTGAAGCTTTCTTT.